This T cell receptor (beta chain) appears in the sequencing data of a study of blood T cell repertoires in COVID-19. This clone has more than one count but fewer than ten. The CDR3 covers 17 residues. Trimming shortened V by 6 bases and J by 6 bases, and 24 bases separated the two germline ends. Germline assignment: CDR1 ENHRY and CDR2 SYGVKD. Study processing details: Amplification of reference gene primers was used by the study to estimate nucleated cell counts. Only in-frame clones appear in the TCRdb table, and some are missing; sequencing was by immunoSEQ multiplex PCR. From that table come the V and J calls and clone size; the DNA was used to work out D and trimming. The sample yields 200,000 to 250,000 clones, around four fifths seen once.

This chain joins TRBV10-3 and TRBJ1-5, with D possibly matching TRBD1 (6 bases). The source material was peripheral blood. This clonotype was sampled from a woman in her 70s with acute or convalescent COVID-19. The CDR3 loop reads CAIRPPPTGDKCQPQHF. The CDR3 DNA is TGTGCCATCAGGCCACCACCGACAGGCGATAAGTGTCAGCCCCAGCATTTT.